A single sample gave rise to the 8 T cell receptor beta chains below, sequenced in a study of beta chain features in type 1 diabetes. Study-wide results and caveats: Type 1 diabetes patients had TCRB CDR3s that were shorter (moderately but significantly so) in all four CD4+ subsets.

For these receptors, no antigen is known. The whole isolated RNA underwent reverse transcription, so sequencing captured expressed TCRB transcripts. The repertoire was sequenced with immunoSEQ multiplex PCR; TCRdb's copy has only in-frame clones and lacks some. The sample has over 200,000 clones, under 13% seen once. The sequenced sample was naive CD4+ T cells from blood. Receptors were obtained from a man in his thirties or forties with type 1 diabetes.

This clone was detected a few times. The CDR3 DNA reads as TGTGCCAGCAGTGATACAGGGTTGCGAGGCTACACCTTC. Protein product: CASSDTGLRGYTF. The rearrangement uses TRBV11-1 and TRBJ1-2; TRBD1 is a possible D gene (6 bases). The germline CDR1 and CDR2 sequences are SGHAT and FQDESV (reference sequence). The CDR3 loop spans 13 amino acids. The V end lost 6 bases, the J end lost 8 bases, and 16 bases lay between the germline ends.

This clone was picked up a small number of times. This rearrangement joins TRBV9 to TRBJ2-1, with 8 bases that match TRBD2. The CDR3 totals 15 residues. CDR1 is SGDLS, CDR2 YYNGEE, per germline. Trimming removed 2 bases from V and 6 bases from J; junction bases left unmatched: 7. For the CDR3, the DNA is TGTGCCAGCAGCGTCGGGACTAGTGTCGGCAATGAGCAGTTCTTC. As protein: CASSVGTSVGNEQFF.

This clone was detected a few times. The chain couples TRBV10-3 to TRBJ1-2; 10 bases are a match to TRBD1. The germline gives CDR1 ENHRY, CDR2 SYGVKD. This CDR3 is built from 16 residues. V lost 7 bases to trimming and J lost 0 bases; unmatched junction nucleotides: 8. CDR3 DNA: TGTGCCATCAACCAGGGACAGGGGACATCTAACTATGGCTACACCTTC. Translated: CAINQGQGTSNYGYTF.

V and J are TRBV20-1 and TRBJ1-1; 9 bases are a match to TRBD1. The CDR3 consists of 11 residues. Trimming at V came to 8 bases and at J to 6 bases, leaving 4 bases not matched to a gene. Germline V lookup: CDR1 DFQATT, CDR2 SNEGSKA (reference sequence). For the CDR3, the DNA is TGCAGTACCGGACAGGGGCCTGAAGCTTTCTTT. Translated: CSTGQGPEAFF.

This chain connects TRBV25-1 to TRBJ2-1; tentative D call: TRBD2 (6 bases). The V gene lost 2 bases and the J gene lost 8 bases, with 10 bases spanning the gap. Germline CDR1 MGHDK, CDR2 SYGVNS. CDR3 size: 13 residues. CDR3 nucleotides: TGTGCCAGCAGTGAAGGGTGGGAGGATGAGCAGTTCTTC. Translation: CASSEGWEDEQFF.

This clone was seen only a few times. V usage is TRBV25-1 and J usage is TRBJ2-1, with TRBD2 matching over 13 bases. Germline V gives CDR1 MGHDK, CDR2 SYGVNS. The length of the CDR3 is 13 residues. V dropped 4 bases and J dropped 15; count of bases not matched to a gene: 6. CDR3 amino acids: CASSGPLAGGLFF. DNA of the CDR3: TGTGCCAGCAGTGGACCACTAGCGGGGGGGTTGTTCTTC.

The V gene is TRBV5-1, the J gene TRBJ2-7; TRBD2 might be the D (5 bases). The CDR3 loop spans 14 amino acids. Trimming shortened V by 7 bases and J by 1 base, and 15 bases separated the two germline ends. The germline CDR1 and CDR2 sequences are SGHRS and YFSETQ. CDR3 in amino acids: CASGIGRDSYEQYF. In DNA form, the CDR3 reads TGCGCCAGCGGCATCGGACGGGATTCCTACGAGCAGTACTTC. The whole variable domain, remainder taken from reference TRBV5-1 and TRBJ2-7, is KAGVTQTPRYLIKTRGQQVTLSCSPISGHRSVSWYQQTPGQGLQFLFEYFSETQRNKGNFPGRFSGRQFSNSRSEMNVSTLELGDSALYLCASGIGRDSYEQYFGPGTRLTVT.

The chain joins TRBV5-6 to TRBJ1-1, with D uncertain. The germline V and J ends were trimmed by 1 base and 8 bases, with 6 bases remaining between them. CDR1 is SGHDT, CDR2 YYEEEE, per germline. This CDR3 is 11 amino acids long. CDR3 coding DNA: TGTGCCAGCAGCTTGCGGGTAGAAGCTTTCTTT. It specifies CASSLRVEAFF.